This T cell receptor beta chain was captured by sequencing in a study of glioma-infiltrating T cells after dendritic cell vaccination (dated by TCRdb to 2015 to 2016). As for the study more broadly: The cohort comprised 15 or so glioblastoma patients from Phase I and II dendritic cell vaccination trials, 9 newly diagnosed and 6 with recurrent disease. Survival after dendritic cell vaccination was correlated with TCR sequencing metrics, including TIL content and tumor-blood repertoire overlap. Each patient was given three intradermal dendritic cell vaccine injections, spaced two weeks apart, in the arm below the axilla. Between about 2003 and 2012, patients were given autologous tumor lysate-pulsed dendritic cell vaccination. In glioblastoma patients vaccinated with dendritic cells, deep sequencing of TCR beta CDR3 regions served to measure tumor-infiltrating lymphocyte content and to compare repertoires between tumor and blood. To make the vaccine, monocyte-derived dendritic cells were cultured for 6 to 8 days with IL-4 and GM-CSF and then pulsed overnight with autologous tumor lysate. Here is what the overall study found, with its caveats: The cohort was small and heterogeneous, with few patients having full blood and tumor sets and even fewer initial-recurrent tumor pairs. The three-group TCR overlap response model was described as speculative and requiring prospective validation. Longer time to progression and overall survival after dendritic cell vaccination were predicted by higher estimated pretreatment TIL content. No direct relationship between TCR clonality and survival was found, suggesting a diverse polyclonal response may matter.

The label giving this sample's time point can be read as: after dendritic cell vaccination, including at tumor progression/relapse. To be selected, patients needed enough residual fresh-frozen tumor tissue and more than two years of available survival data. Although molecular status otherwise differed among the glioblastoma patients, no patient had an isocitrate dehydrogenase mutation. PBMC collection took place before vaccination, two weeks after the third vaccination, and at tumor progression if progression occurred. The Qiagen DNeasy Blood extraction Kit was used to extract genomic DNA. The sample holds one count of this clone. Its antigen is unknown. No base-level quality is on record; no much larger clone is a single base apart. Using the immunoSEQ assay, TCRB CDR3 regions were amplified from 1.5 to 2 micrograms of genomic DNA, or from all available DNA when less than that was on hand. The multiplex PCR employed 60 forward primers targeting TCR V beta segments and 13 reverse primers targeting J beta segments. To estimate reads per starting template, synthetic control templates were spiked into each sample at limiting dilution. The Illumina HiSeq System generated 87 bp sequencing reads. The authors' pipeline ran thus. PCR and sequencing errors were removed by a nearest neighbor algorithm that merged closely related sequences. TCR overlap was defined as the percentage of unique tumor TCR beta sequences that were also present in the same patient's peripheral blood. The source is immuneACCESS, and TCRdb retained only in-frame sequences with V and J called. Part of the clones is not carried over; for the studies checked, unresolved V genes explain less than half of this, and the remainder is unexplained. That table furnishes V, J and clone size, whereas the DNA furnished D and trimming. The sample table records 100,000 or so clones; 80% of these occur just once. Jointly, the top ten make up roughly 5.3% of the sample.

Trimming costs V 2 bases and J 5 bases, and their ends lie 10 bases apart. Based on the germline V gene (reference sequence), the CDR1 and CDR2 sequences are GTSNPN and SVGIG. Spanning cysteine to phenylalanine, the CDR3 consists of 13 amino acids. The sequence is cut down to CDR3 DNA, 39 bases in frame from base 1. The clonotype originates from a human donor with glioblastoma. Recombination linked TRBV30 to TRBJ1-5, with TRBD1 tentatively as D gene (5 bases match). The sample here was blood, taken after dendritic cell vaccination. In nucleotides, the sequence is TGTGCCTGGAGTCTACAGGCGGATCAGCCCCAGCATTTT. This sequence encodes CAWSLQADQPQHF.